What follows are 14 T cell receptor beta chains derived from one specimen sequenced in a study of blood T cell repertoires in COVID-19. Assay used: immunoSEQ multiplex PCR; TCRdb lists only in-frame clones, some missing. The repertoire includes 380,000 or so clones, around 90% of them detected once, and roughly 2% sits in the top ten. Sequencing was performed on PBMCs or T cells enriched from blood (not recorded which). The receptors stem from a middle-aged woman with acute COVID-19.

The rearrangement joins TRBV10-3 to TRBJ1-5; D gene uncertain. The CDR3 totals 14 residues. V was cut by 8 bases and J by 0 bases, with 11 bases left in between. Germline lookup yields CDR1 ENHRY and CDR2 SYGVKD. In DNA form, the CDR3 reads TGTGCCATCCGCGGAGACTTTAGCAATCAGCCCCAGCATTTT. This sequence encodes CAIRGDFSNQPQHF.

The genes are TRBV19 and TRBJ2-3; D unresolved. Germline CDR1 reads LNHDA; CDR2 reads SQIVND (reference sequence). V dropped 6 bases and J dropped 0 bases, with 13 bases sitting between them. The CDR3 loop spans 15 amino acids. Here the CDR3 DNA reads TGTGCCAGTAGCAACTGGGTGCGGAGCACAGATACGCAGTATTTT. It encodes CASSNWVRSTDTQYF.

The rearrangement links TRBV7-9 to TRBJ1-4, with D possibly being TRBD1 (6 bases). Trimming shortened V by 5 bases and J by 8 bases, and 18 bases separated the two germline ends. CDR3 size: 15 residues. CDR1 is SEHNR, CDR2 FQNEAQ, per germline (reference sequence). The CDR3, as DNA: TGTGCCAGCAGCGATACCGGGACACGGGGCGAAAAACTGTTTTTT. This gives the protein CASSDTGTRGEKLFF.

The rearrangement links TRBV6-1 to TRBJ1-1; TRBD1 agrees at 7 bases. From germline, CDR1 is MNHNS and CDR2 SASEGT. CDR3 length: 13 amino acids. Losses at the gene ends were 3 bases for V and 11 bases for J; bases not matched to a gene: 9. The CDR3 sequence: CASSDRDRGYAFF. The CDR3 nucleotides are TGTGCCAGCAGTGACCGGGACAGAGGTTATGCTTTCTTT.

This clone was counted only a few times. V usage is TRBV27 and J usage is TRBJ1-1, with TRBD1 matching 9 bases. CDR3 length equals 14 residues. Germline trimming cut 2 bases from V and 4 bases from J; bases unmatched to any gene: 2. Germline CDR1 MNHEY, CDR2 SMNVEV (reference sequence). The CDR3 coding sequence is TGTGCCAGCAGTTTACAGGACAGGGGCACTGAAGCTTTCTTT. This translates into CASSLQDRGTEAFF.

The chain is built from TRBV29-1 and TRBJ2-2; TRBD1 aligns across 9 bases. CDR3 length: 14 amino acids. The V segment lost 5 bases and the J segment 6 bases; nucleotides outside the gene matches: 7. The germline V gene has CDR1 SQVTM and CDR2 ANQGSEA. CDR3 amino acids: CSVIPGQGAGELFF. The CDR3 DNA follows: TGCAGCGTTATCCCGGGACAGGGAGCCGGGGAGCTGTTTTTT.

This chain's CDR3 is CATSRDRGGGIGGYTF. The CDR3 nucleotides are TGTGCCACCAGCAGAGATAGGGGGGGCGGAATCGGTGGCTACACCTTC. The rearrangement uses TRBV15 and TRBJ1-2; perhaps TRBD1 as D (6 bases). V was clipped by 0 bases and J by 7 bases, with 18 bases between them. CDR3 length equals 16 residues. Germline assignment: CDR1 LNHNV and CDR2 YYDKDF (reference sequence).

This clone was seen only once. The rearrangement uses TRBV5-6 and TRBJ2-3; D perhaps matches TRBD2 (6 bases). V was shortened by 2 bases and J by 7 bases, with 17 bases between the two germline ends. The CDR3 contains 15 residues. Germline assignment: CDR1 SGHDT and CDR2 YYEEEE. Here the CDR3 DNA reads TGTGCCAGCAGCTTTGGTCGGCGGGGCGTATATACGCAGTATTTT. Encoded protein: CASSFGRRGVYTQYF.

The table lists this clone with a count of one. V usage is TRBV9 and J usage is TRBJ1-4, with 8 bases that match TRBD1. V dropped 2 bases and J dropped 7; count of bases not matched to a gene: 4. The CDR3 consists of 14 residues. Germline CDR1 SGDLS, CDR2 YYNGEE. The CDR3 nucleotides read TGTGCCAGCAGCGTCCAGGGGGCTGGTGAAAAACTGTTTTTT. It is translated as CASSVQGAGEKLFF.

This clone was seen a handful of times. V and J are TRBV18 and TRBJ1-1, with TRBD1 identical over 7 bases. The CDR3 sequence is 17 residues long. Germline CDR1 is KGHSH and CDR2 is LQKENI. With V trimmed by 3 bases and J by 1 base, 11 bases remained unmatched. The CDR3 bases are TGTGCCAGCTCACCCCCCCAGAGGGGGCGAAGGAACACTGAAGCTTTCTTT. Its protein product is CASSPPQRGRRNTEAFF. The full variable domain, completed using reference TRBV18 and TRBJ1-1, is NAGVMQNPRHLVRRRGQEARLRCSPMKGHSHVYWYRQLPEEGLKFMVYLQKENIIDESGMPKERFSAEFPKEGPSILRIQQVVRGDSAAYFCASSPPQRGRRNTEAFFGQGTRLTVV.

This clone was observed a few times. The CDR3 here is CASSLREGAVDTQYF. The CDR3 nucleotides are TGTGCCAGCAGCTTAAGAGAGGGGGCGGTAGATACGCAGTATTTT. This rearrangement joins TRBV7-9 to TRBJ2-3; 7 positions agree with TRBD1. Per germline, CDR1 SEHNR and CDR2 FQNEAQ (reference sequence). The junction had 7 bases not matched to a gene; V was cut back by 2 bases and J by 5 bases. CDR3 size: 15 residues.

The rearrangement links TRBV20-1 to TRBJ1-5; no reliable D call. The CDR3 length is 13 residues. From germline, CDR1 is DFQATT and CDR2 SNEGSKA (reference sequence). V lost 3 bases to trimming and J lost 1 base, with 7 bases between them. CDR3 DNA sequence: TGCAGTGCTAGTGCGGGGAGCAATCAGCCCCAGCATTTT. Its translation is CSASAGSNQPQHF.

This chain joins TRBV11-2 and TRBJ2-6, with D perhaps TRBD1 (6 bases). CDR1 is SGHAT, CDR2 FQNNGV, per germline. Trimming took off 3 bases at V and 1 base at J, with 13 bases between the two ends. The CDR3 length is 17 residues. The DNA for the CDR3 is TGTGCCAGCAGCTTGCGCGGACAGCTTTCTGGGGCCAACGTCCTGACTTTC. This sequence encodes CASSLRGQLSGANVLTF.

The V call is TRBV5-1, the J call TRBJ2-5, with 10 positions matching TRBD1. Unmatched junction bases numbered 1, after V lost 0 bases and J lost 2 bases. The CDR3 is 15 amino acids. Looked up from germline, CDR1 is SGHRS and CDR2 is YFSETQ. CDR3 region: CASSLGQGAQETQYF. CDR3 bases: TGCGCCAGCAGCTTGGGACAGGGGGCTCAAGAGACCCAGTACTTC.